These T cell receptor beta chains were read from a single sample in a study of CD8 T cells in Susac syndrome. Each CDR3 protein gets one entry after TCRdb re-called the immunoSEQ multiplex PCR reads with MiXCR. Altogether around 180,000 distinct CDR3 sequences are present, 90% to 95% being singletons, with the ten largest covering 0.12%. The sample taken for sequencing was CD4+ T cells from PBMCs. The receptors derive from a human donor with Susac syndrome. Each CDR3 is given with its conserved first and last residue. The D gene is left open where the match is weak. A clone size is listed for some rows: how often the clone was seen (once, few, many), or a class if it is expanded.

V gene: TRBV20-1
J gene: TRBJ2-5
D gene: NA
clone size: NA
CDR3 protein: CSAGPQETQYF
CDR3 DNA: TGCAGTGCTGGGCCACAAGAGACCCAGTACTTC

V gene: TRBV5-5
J gene: TRBJ1-2
D gene: NA
clone size: NA
CDR3 protein: CASSPRVDGYTF
CDR3 DNA: TGTGCCAGCAGCCCAAGGGTGGATGGCTACACCTTC

V gene: TRBV25-1
J gene: TRBJ1-4
D gene: NA
clone size: few
CDR3 protein: CASSVGSTNEKLFF
CDR3 DNA: TGTGCCAGCAGTGTGGGATCAACTAATGAAAAACTGTTTTTT

V gene: TRBV18
J gene: TRBJ2-5
D gene: NA
clone size: NA
CDR3 protein: CASSRTGFETQYF
CDR3 DNA: TGTGCCAGCTCACGAACAGGCTTTGAGACCCAGTACTTC

V gene: TRBV4-2
J gene: TRBJ2-5
D gene: NA
clone size: NA
CDR3 protein: CASSQGLLSQETQYF
CDR3 DNA: TGTGCCAGCAGCCAAGGATTACTATCCCAAGAGACCCAGTACTTC

V gene: TRBV7-8
J gene: TRBJ1-5
D gene: NA
clone size: NA
CDR3 protein: CASSLLGRGLGQPQHF
CDR3 DNA: TGTGCCAGCAGCTTATTGGGCAGGGGATTGGGTCAGCCCCAGCATTTT

V gene: TRBV29-1
J gene: TRBJ1-2
D gene: NA
clone size: once
CDR3 protein: CSVEKGKGYGYTF
CDR3 DNA: TGCAGCGTTGAAAAGGGGAAGGGGTATGGCTACACCTTC

V gene: TRBV20-1
J gene: TRBJ2-1
D gene: NA
clone size: NA
CDR3 protein: CSAQRTPSYNEQFF
CDR3 DNA: TGCAGTGCGCAAAGGACCCCCTCCTACAATGAGCAGTTCTTC

V gene: TRBV3-1
J gene: TRBJ1-2
D gene: NA
clone size: once
CDR3 protein: CASSQQAGRYTF
CDR3 DNA: TGTGCCAGCAGCCAACAGGCAGGCCGCTACACCTTC

V gene: TRBV5-1
J gene: TRBJ2-1
D gene: TRBD1
clone size: NA
CDR3 protein: CASSSGQGNFNEQFF
CDR3 DNA: TGCGCCAGCAGCTCCGGACAGGGGAACTTCAATGAGCAGTTCTTC

V gene: TRBV15
J gene: TRBJ2-5
D gene: TRBD2
clone size: NA
CDR3 protein: CATSSRAGGPETQYF
CDR3 DNA: TGTGCCACCAGCTCGAGGGCGGGGGGGCCTGAGACCCAGTACTTC

V gene: TRBV5-1
J gene: TRBJ1-3
D gene: NA
clone size: once
CDR3 protein: CASSPDSGNSGNTIYF
CDR3 DNA: TGCGCCAGCAGCCCGGACAGCGGTAACTCTGGAAACACCATATATTTT